This TCR beta chain was sequenced for a study of blood T cell repertoires in COVID-19 (dated by TCRdb to about 2020). For context, the study as a whole: Collaborator samples came from the United States, Italy and Spain and covered acute and convalescent phases of COVID-19. The prospective study material was composed of cDNA or gDNA derived from T cells, B-cell-depleted T cells, or PBMCs. The dataset comprised deeply sampled blood TCRbeta repertoires from subjects exposed to, actively infected with, or recovered from COVID-19. The repertoires were released in a freely available public database meant as a resource for research on the immune response to SARS-CoV-2. The samples were drawn from two sources: the first 160 participants of the ongoing ImmuneRACE study, and 1,200 or so subjects contributed by 6 global collaborators. Nearly every sample came with metadata listing a de-identified subject ID, COVID-19 status, age in years and sex. Where available, HLA class I and class II types were taken from metadata supplied by the sample provider and were not determined by assay-based typing.

Of note for this clone: The clone's antigen remains unknown. The record has no base qualities; no much larger clone is one base away.

Trimming costs V 6 bases and J 7 bases, and their ends lie 12 bases apart. In the germline V gene, CDR1 corresponds to SGHVS and CDR2 to FNYEAQ. The CDR3 starts with the cysteine, ends with the phenylalanine, and has 13 residues. Only the CDR3 region is kept as DNA, spanning 39 bases read in frame from base 1. Summary of the overall study and its limitations: The amount of clinical and demographic metadata varied by source and participant and was provided uncurated.

TCRbeta CDR3 regions were amplified from genomic DNA using the immunoSEQ Assay, a bias-controlled multiplex PCR. Processing in the source paper ran as follows. The number of nucleated cells in each sample was estimated from the amplification of reference gene primers within the assay. To quantify the absolute abundance of each unique TCRbeta CDR3 rearrangement, sequence reads were collapsed and filtered. For each sample, productive Simpson clonality was calculated as the square root of Simpson's diversity index across productive rearrangements. Imported from immuneACCESS, the table was reduced by TCRdb to in-frame sequences with V and J called. These copies leave out some clones; in studies compared against another copy, an unresolved V gene accounts for under half, and the cause of the remainder is not known. The DNA was the basis for D and trimming; V, J and clone size are from that table. The table for this sample lists almost 350,000 clones; around nine tenths of them were counted only once. The top ten constitute 3.9% of the sample.

One collaborating source in Seattle enrolled patients while the patients were actively infected and followed the patients over time throughout the course of disease. The collaborating institutions used their own protocols to collect whole blood in K2EDTA tubes. Collaborator samples were shipped for TCRbeta analysis as frozen whole blood, isolated PBMCs, or DNA extracted from either sample type. This TCR was sampled from a woman in her fifties or sixties with COVID-19, enrolled during active disease. The chain is encoded by TRBV7-6 joined to TRBJ2-2; the D segment could be TRBD1, given 6 matching bases. Input material: peripheral blood. The nucleotides read TGTGCCAGCAGGCCAACAGGGTTCGGGGAGCTGTTTTTT. It codes for CASRPTGFGELFF.